This entry concerns a single T cell receptor beta chain. Germline V gene data show CDR1 as SQVTM and CDR2 as ANQGSEA. The CDR3 covers 12 residues. V lost 6 bases and J lost 2, with 10 bases in between. These data belong to a study of blood T cell repertoires in COVID-19. About the research overall: Spain, Italy and the United States supplied samples that represented acute and convalescent COVID-19. Sources were T cells, B-cell-depleted T cells, or PBMCs; the material itself was cDNA or gDNA.

Authors' analysis steps: Researchers report that nucleated cell counts were estimated from reference gene primer amplification. Repertoires were generated with immunoSEQ multiplex PCR, while TCRdb's copy carries only in-frame clones and drops some. That table is the source of V, J and clone size, and D and trimming were worked out from the DNA. Here the sample spans 45,000 to 70,000 clones, more than 70% being singletons. The chain is built from TRBV29-1 and TRBJ2-5; a weak D match, TRBD2 (5 bases). Sequencing was carried out using peripheral blood. This sequence originates from a man between 60 and 70 years old with acute or convalescent COVID-19. The CDR3 here is CSVKSGQETQYF. The CDR3 coding sequence is TGCAGCGTGAAAAGCGGACAAGAGACCCAGTACTTC. The full variable domain, completed using reference TRBV29-1 and TRBJ2-5, is SAVISQKPSRDICQRGTSLTIQCQVDSQVTMMFWYRQQPGQSLTLIATANQGSEATYESGFVIDKFPISRPNLTFSTLTVSNMSPEDSSIYLCSVKSGQETQYFGPGTRLLVL.